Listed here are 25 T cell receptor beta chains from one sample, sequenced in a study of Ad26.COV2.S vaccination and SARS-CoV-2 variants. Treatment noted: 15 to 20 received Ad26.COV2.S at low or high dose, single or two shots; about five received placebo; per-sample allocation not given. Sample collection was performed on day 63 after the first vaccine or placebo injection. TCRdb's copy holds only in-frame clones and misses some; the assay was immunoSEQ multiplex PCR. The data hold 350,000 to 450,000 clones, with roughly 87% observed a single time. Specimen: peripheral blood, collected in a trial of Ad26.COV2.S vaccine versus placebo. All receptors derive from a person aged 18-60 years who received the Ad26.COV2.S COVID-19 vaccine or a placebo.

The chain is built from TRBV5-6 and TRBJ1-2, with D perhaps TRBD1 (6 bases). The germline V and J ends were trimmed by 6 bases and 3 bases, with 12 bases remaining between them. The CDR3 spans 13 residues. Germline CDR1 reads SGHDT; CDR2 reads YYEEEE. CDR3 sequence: CASTHGGYYGYTF. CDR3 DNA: TGTGCCAGCACCCATGGGGGCTACTATGGCTACACCTTC.

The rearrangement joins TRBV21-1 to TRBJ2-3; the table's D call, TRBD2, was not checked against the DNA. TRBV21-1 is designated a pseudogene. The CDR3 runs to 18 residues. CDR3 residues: CASSKDRAGVPSTDTQYF. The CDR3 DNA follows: TGTGCCAGCAGCAAAGATCGGGCGGGGGTTCCTAGCACAGATACGCAGTATTTT.

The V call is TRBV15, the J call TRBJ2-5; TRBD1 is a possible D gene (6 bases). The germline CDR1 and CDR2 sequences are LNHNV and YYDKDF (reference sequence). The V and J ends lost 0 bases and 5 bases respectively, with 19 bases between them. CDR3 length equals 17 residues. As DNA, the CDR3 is TGTGCCACCAGCAGAGATCGGGCCTATGGGGGCTGGGAGACCCAGTACTTC. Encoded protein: CATSRDRAYGGWETQYF.

CDR3 in amino acids: CARRDRGSSPLHF. The CDR3 nucleotides are TGTGCCAGGCGGGACAGGGGCAGTTCACCCCTCCACTTT. The chain carries TRBV2 and TRBJ1-6; 10 positions agree with TRBD1. The V segment lost 9 bases and the J segment 9 bases; nucleotides outside the gene matches: 5. There are 13 residues in the CDR3. Germline lookup yields CDR1 SNHLY and CDR2 FYNNEI.

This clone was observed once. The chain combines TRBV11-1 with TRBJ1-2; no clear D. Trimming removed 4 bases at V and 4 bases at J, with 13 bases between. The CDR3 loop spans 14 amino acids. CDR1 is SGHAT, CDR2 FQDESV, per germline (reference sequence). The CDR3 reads CASSSAGRPYGYTF. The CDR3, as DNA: TGTGCCAGCAGCTCCGCCGGGAGGCCCTATGGCTACACCTTC.

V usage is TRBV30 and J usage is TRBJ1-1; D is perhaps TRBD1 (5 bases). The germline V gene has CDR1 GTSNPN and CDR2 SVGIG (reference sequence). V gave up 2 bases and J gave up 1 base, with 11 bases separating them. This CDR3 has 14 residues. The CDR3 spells CAWSLGQGNTEAFF. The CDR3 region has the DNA TGTGCCTGGAGTCTGGGGCAGGGGAACACTGAAGCTTTCTTT.

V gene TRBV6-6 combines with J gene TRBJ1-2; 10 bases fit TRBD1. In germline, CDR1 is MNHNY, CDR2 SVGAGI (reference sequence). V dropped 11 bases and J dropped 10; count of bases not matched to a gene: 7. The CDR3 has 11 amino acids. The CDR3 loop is CASRDRGDYTF. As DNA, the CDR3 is TGTGCCTCCCGGGACAGGGGTGACTACACCTTC.

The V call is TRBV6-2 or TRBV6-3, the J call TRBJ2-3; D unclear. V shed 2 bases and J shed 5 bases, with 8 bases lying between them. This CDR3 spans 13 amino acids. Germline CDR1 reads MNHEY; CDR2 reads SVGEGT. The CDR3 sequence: CASSYPNRDTQYF. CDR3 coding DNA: TGTGCCAGCAGTTACCCCAACCGAGATACGCAGTATTTT.

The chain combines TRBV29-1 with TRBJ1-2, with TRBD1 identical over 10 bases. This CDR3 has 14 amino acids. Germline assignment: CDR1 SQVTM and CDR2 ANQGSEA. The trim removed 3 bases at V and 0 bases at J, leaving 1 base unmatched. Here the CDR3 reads CSVDGTGANYGYTF. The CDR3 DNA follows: TGCAGCGTTGACGGGACAGGGGCTAACTATGGCTACACCTTC. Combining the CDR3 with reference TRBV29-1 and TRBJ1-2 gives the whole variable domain SAVISQKPSRDICQRGTSLTIQCQVDSQVTMMFWYRQQPGQSLTLIATANQGSEATYESGFVIDKFPISRPNLTFSTLTVSNMSPEDSSIYLCSVDGTGANYGYTFGSGTRLTVV.

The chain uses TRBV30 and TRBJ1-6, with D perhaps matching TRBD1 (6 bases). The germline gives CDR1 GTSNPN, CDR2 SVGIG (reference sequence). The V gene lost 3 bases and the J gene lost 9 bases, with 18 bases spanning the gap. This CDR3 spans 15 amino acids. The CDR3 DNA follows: TGTGCCTGGAGAGGAGCAGGGGCGAGAGTTTCACCCCTCCACTTT. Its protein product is CAWRGAGARVSPLHF.

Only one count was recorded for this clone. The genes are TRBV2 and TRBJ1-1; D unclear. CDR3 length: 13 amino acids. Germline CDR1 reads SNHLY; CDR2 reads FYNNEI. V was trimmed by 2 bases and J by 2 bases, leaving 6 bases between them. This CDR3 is CASSETENTEAFF. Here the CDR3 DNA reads TGTGCCAGCAGTGAAACAGAAAACACTGAAGCTTTCTTT.

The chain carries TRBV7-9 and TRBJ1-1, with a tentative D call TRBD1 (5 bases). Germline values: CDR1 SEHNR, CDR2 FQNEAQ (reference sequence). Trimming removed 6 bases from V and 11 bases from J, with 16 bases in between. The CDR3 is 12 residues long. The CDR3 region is CASSQDTVNAFF. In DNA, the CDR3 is TGTGCCAGCAGTCAGGACACGGTTAATGCTTTCTTT. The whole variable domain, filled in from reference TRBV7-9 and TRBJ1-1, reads DTGVSQNPRHKITKRGQNVTFRCDPISEHNRLYWYRQTLGQGPEFLTYFQNEAQLEKSRLLSDRFSAERPKGSFSTLEIQRTEQGDSAMYLCASSQDTVNAFFGQGTRLTVV.

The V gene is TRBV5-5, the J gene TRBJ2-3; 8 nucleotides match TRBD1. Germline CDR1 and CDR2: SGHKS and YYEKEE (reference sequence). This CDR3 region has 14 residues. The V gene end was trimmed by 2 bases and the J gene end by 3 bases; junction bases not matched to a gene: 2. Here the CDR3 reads CASSFDRGTDTQYF. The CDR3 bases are TGTGCCAGCAGCTTCGACAGGGGTACAGATACGCAGTATTTT.

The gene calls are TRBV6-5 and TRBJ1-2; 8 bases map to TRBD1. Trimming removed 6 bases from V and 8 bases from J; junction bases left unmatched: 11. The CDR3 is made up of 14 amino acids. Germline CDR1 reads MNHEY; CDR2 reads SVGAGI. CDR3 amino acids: CASSNRTGTHGYTF. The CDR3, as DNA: TGTGCCAGCAGCAACCGGACAGGGACCCACGGCTACACCTTC.

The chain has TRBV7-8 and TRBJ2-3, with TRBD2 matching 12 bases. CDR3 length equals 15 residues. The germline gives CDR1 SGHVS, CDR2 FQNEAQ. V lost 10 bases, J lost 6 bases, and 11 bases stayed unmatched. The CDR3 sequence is CAIKSSGGAGDTQYF. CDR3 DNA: TGTGCCATCAAGTCTAGCGGGGGGGCAGGCGATACGCAGTATTTT.

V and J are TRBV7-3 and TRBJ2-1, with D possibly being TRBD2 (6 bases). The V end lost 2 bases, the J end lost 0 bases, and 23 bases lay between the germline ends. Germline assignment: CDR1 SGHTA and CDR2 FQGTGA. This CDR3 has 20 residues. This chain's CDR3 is CASSLSRLTRPGGSYNEQFF. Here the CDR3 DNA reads TGTGCCAGCAGCTTATCCCGATTAACCCGACCCGGGGGCTCCTACAATGAGCAGTTCTTC.

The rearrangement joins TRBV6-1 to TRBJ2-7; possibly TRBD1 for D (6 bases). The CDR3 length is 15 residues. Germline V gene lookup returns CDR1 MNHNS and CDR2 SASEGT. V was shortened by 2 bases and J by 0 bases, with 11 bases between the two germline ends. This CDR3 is CASSELAGDSYEQYF. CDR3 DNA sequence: TGTGCCAGCAGTGAACTGGCAGGGGACTCCTACGAGCAGTACTTC.

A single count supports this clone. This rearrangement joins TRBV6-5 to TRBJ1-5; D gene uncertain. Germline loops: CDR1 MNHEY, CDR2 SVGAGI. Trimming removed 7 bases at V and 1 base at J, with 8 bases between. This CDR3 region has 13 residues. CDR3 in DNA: TGTGCCAGCATCAAACAGAGCAATCAGCCCCAGCATTTT. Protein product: CASIKQSNQPQHF.

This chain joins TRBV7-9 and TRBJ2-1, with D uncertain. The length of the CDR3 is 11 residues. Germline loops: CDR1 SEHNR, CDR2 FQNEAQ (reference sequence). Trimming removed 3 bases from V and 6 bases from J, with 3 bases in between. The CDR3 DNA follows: TGTGCCAGCAGCTTCCCCAATGAGCAGTTCTTC. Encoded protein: CASSFPNEQFF. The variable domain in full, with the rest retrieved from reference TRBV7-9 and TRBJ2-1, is DTGVSQNPRHKITKRGQNVTFRCDPISEHNRLYWYRQTLGQGPEFLTYFQNEAQLEKSRLLSDRFSAERPKGSFSTLEIQRTEQGDSAMYLCASSFPNEQFFGPGTRLTVL.

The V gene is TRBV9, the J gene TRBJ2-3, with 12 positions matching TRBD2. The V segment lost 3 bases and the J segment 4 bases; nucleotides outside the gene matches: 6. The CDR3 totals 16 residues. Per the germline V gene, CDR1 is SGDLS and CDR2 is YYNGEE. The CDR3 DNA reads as TGTGCCAGCAGCGAGCTAGCGGGGGGGCCGGCAGATACGCAGTATTTT. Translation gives CASSELAGGPADTQYF.

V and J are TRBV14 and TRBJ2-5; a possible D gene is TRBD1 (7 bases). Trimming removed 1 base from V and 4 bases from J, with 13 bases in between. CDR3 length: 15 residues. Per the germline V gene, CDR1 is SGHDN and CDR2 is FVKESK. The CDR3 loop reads CASSQGTQGGETQYF. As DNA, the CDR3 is TGTGCCAGCAGCCAAGGGACTCAGGGGGGAGAGACCCAGTACTTC. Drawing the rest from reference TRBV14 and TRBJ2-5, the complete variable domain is EAGVTQFPSHSVIEKGQTVTLRCDPISGHDNLYWYRRVMGKEIKFLLHFVKESKQDESGMPNNRFLAERTGGTYSTLKVQPAELEDSGVYFCASSQGTQGGETQYFGPGTRLLVL.

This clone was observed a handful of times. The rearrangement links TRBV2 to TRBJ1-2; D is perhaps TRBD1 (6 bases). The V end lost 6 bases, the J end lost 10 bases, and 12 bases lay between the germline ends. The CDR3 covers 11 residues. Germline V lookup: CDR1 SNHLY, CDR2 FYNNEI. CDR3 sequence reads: CASRLQGLYTF. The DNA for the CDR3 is TGTGCCAGCAGACTACAGGGACTCTACACCTTC.

In DNA form, the CDR3 reads TGTGCCATCAGTGAGCGGGAGAGGGGTAGTGGAAACACCATATATTTT. Translating it yields CAISERERGSGNTIYF. The V call is TRBV10-3, the J call TRBJ1-3; tentatively, D is TRBD1 (5 bases). The CDR3 contains 16 residues. V was cut by 2 bases and J by 3 bases, with 14 bases left in between. The germline gives CDR1 ENHRY, CDR2 SYGVKD.

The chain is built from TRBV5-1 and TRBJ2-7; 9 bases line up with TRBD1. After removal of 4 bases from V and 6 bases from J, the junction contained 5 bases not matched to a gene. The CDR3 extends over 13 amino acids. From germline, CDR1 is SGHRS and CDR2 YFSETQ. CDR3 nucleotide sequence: TGCGCCAGCAGCGCTCGGACAGGGGTCGAGCAGTACTTC. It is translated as CASSARTGVEQYF.

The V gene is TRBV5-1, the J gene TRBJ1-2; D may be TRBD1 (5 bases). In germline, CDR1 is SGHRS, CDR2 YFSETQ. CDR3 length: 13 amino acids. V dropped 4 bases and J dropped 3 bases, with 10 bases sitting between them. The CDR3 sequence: CASSRGVDYGYTF. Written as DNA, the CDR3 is TGCGCCAGCAGCCGAGGGGTAGACTATGGCTACACCTTC.